Below are 25 T cell receptor beta chains sequenced from a single sample in a study of blood T cell repertoires in COVID-19. TCRdb's copy holds only in-frame clones and misses some; the assay was immunoSEQ multiplex PCR. The sample records roughly 280,000 clones, more than 75% being singletons. Specimen: peripheral blood. These receptors all stem from a woman aged 55-75 years with COVID-19, enrolled during active disease.

This rearrangement joins TRBV28 to TRBJ1-1; tentative D call: TRBD1 (6 bases). CDR3 length: 15 residues. Deletions cut 3 bases from V and 3 bases from J, with 14 bases between. Germline lookup yields CDR1 MDHEN and CDR2 SYDVKM. The CDR3 spells CASSLPQGSYTEAFF. The CDR3 bases are TGTGCCAGCAGTTTGCCCCAGGGGAGCTACACTGAAGCTTTCTTT.

This chain joins TRBV4-2 and TRBJ2-2; 9 positions agree with TRBD1. The germline V gene encodes CDR1 LGHNA and CDR2 YNFKEQ. The CDR3 consists of 16 residues. J was trimmed by 4 bases and V by 3 bases; bases with no gene match: 6. The CDR3 region is CASSQKTGGVTGELFF. The CDR3 nucleotides are TGTGCCAGCAGCCAGAAAACAGGGGGCGTCACCGGGGAGCTGTTTTTT.

The chain employs TRBV18 and TRBJ1-1; 7 bases match TRBD1. V trimming: 5 bases; J trimming: 3 bases; junction bases outside the gene matches: 3. The CDR3 spans 13 residues. CDR1 and CDR2 (germline): KGHSH, LQKENI. In nucleotides, the CDR3 is TGTGCCAGCTCAACCCAGGGGGACACTGAAGCTTTCTTT. It encodes CASSTQGDTEAFF.

Note on this clone: At one end, the junction sequence differs from germline, possibly due to a read error. This chain links TRBV5-1 with TRBJ1-1; D is ambiguous. The germline V gene encodes CDR1 SGHRS and CDR2 YFSETQ. CDR3 length: 14 amino acids. The CDR3 sequence is CASSMEGSGGKSNF. The CDR3, as DNA: TGCGCCAGCAGCATGGAGGGCTCGGGAGGGAAGTCTAACTTT. The entire variable domain, with the rest obtained from reference TRBV5-1 and TRBJ1-1, is as follows: KAGVTQTPRYLIKTRGQQVTLSCSPISGHRSVSWYQQTPGQGLQFLFEYFSETQRNKGNFPGRFSGRQFSNSRSEMNVSTLELGDSALYLCASSMEGSGGKSNFGQGTRLTVV.

This chain uses TRBV10-3 with TRBJ1-4; TRBD1 is a possible D gene (6 bases). In germline, CDR1 is ENHRY, CDR2 SYGVKD. The CDR3 is 15 amino acids. V lost 5 bases to trimming and J lost 7 bases, with 17 bases between them. CDR3 region: CAISPAVGGSEKLFF. The CDR3 DNA reads as TGTGCCATCAGTCCGGCCGTAGGGGGAAGTGAAAAACTGTTTTTT.

This clone was seen once. The limits of the CDR3 on the DNA are not certain, so only TCRdb's listed CDR3 is given. The chain employs TRBV21-1 and TRBJ1-5. TRBV21-1 is shown as a pseudogene. The CDR3 comprises 17 residues, both ends counted. CDR3 sequence reads: CASSRDNWGGGNQPQHF.

The CDR3 DNA follows: TGTGCCAGCAGCCTTCACGACTATCAGGGGCCCTCTGGAAACACCATATATTTT. Protein: CASSLHDYQGPSGNTIYF. The rearrangement links TRBV11-3 to TRBJ1-3, with D tentatively TRBD1 (6 bases). Germline V lookup: CDR1 SGHNT, CDR2 YENEEA. There are 18 residues in the CDR3. The ends were cut back, 5 bases at V and 0 bases at J, with 20 bases in the middle.

In this sample, this clone turned up once. The chain combines TRBV6-5 with TRBJ2-3, with 10 bases identical to TRBD2. Germline lookup yields CDR1 MNHEY and CDR2 SVGAGI. CDR3 length equals 14 residues. V shed 3 bases, J shed 4 bases, and the junction held 1 base outside the gene matches. CDR3 in amino acids: CASSYGTSADTQYF. CDR3 sequence (DNA): TGTGCCAGCAGTTATGGGACTAGCGCAGATACGCAGTATTTT.

DNA of the CDR3: TGTGCCAGCAGTTTAAACTCAAACAATCAGCCCCAGCATTTT. Translating gives CASSLNSNNQPQHF. V is TRBV28 and J is TRBJ1-5; D gene ambiguous. This CDR3 is built from 14 residues. Germline loops: CDR1 MDHEN, CDR2 SYDVKM. V was shortened by 2 bases and J by 3 bases, with 8 bases between the two germline ends. Looking up the rest from reference TRBV28 and TRBJ1-5 gives the full variable domain: DVKVTQSSRYLVKRTGEKVFLECVQDMDHENMFWYRQDPGLGLRLIYFSYDVKMKEKGDIPEGYSVSREKKERFSLILESASTNQTSMYLCASSLNSNNQPQHFGDGTRLSIL.

In this sample, this clone turned up a few times. The chain combines TRBV6-5 with TRBJ1-1; D is unresolved. Trimming removed 0 bases from V and 1 base from J, with 9 bases in between. The CDR3 extends over 15 amino acids. Germline V CDR1 and CDR2: MNHEY, SVGAGI. CDR3: CASSYSSRGNTEAFF. As DNA, the CDR3 is TGTGCCAGCAGTTACTCGAGCCGGGGGAACACTGAAGCTTTCTTT.

The gene calls are TRBV5-4 and TRBJ2-3; TRBD1 matches 9 bases. Trimming cost V 0 bases and J 2 bases; bases outside gene matches: 4. The CDR3 runs 16 residues. Germline lookup yields CDR1 SGHNT and CDR2 YYREEE (reference sequence). CDR3 region: CASSLADRGITDTQYF. The CDR3 DNA follows: TGTGCCAGCAGCTTGGCGGACAGGGGTATCACAGATACGCAGTATTTT.

The gene calls are TRBV6-6 and TRBJ1-1; 7 bases match TRBD1. Per the germline V gene, CDR1 is MNHNY and CDR2 is SVGAGI (reference sequence). Trimming removed 2 bases from V and 1 base from J; junction bases left unmatched: 4. The CDR3 contains 15 residues. CDR3 sequence reads: CASSYLDRANTEAFF. CDR3 sequence (DNA): TGTGCCAGCAGTTACCTTGACAGGGCGAACACTGAAGCTTTCTTT.

The chain links TRBV7-2 to TRBJ2-2; 15 bases map to TRBD2. Germline-derived CDR1 and CDR2 are SGHTA and FQGNSA. CDR3 length: 16 residues. J lost 6 bases, V lost 5 bases, and 4 bases had no gene match. CDR3 protein: CASSTRTSGRAGELFF. The CDR3 nucleotides are TGTGCCAGCAGCACCCGGACTAGCGGGAGGGCCGGGGAGCTGTTTTTT.

This sequence joins TRBV10-3 and TRBJ2-7; 12 bases map to TRBD2. Trimming cost V 7 bases and J 3 bases; bases outside gene matches: 7. The CDR3 consists of 15 residues. Germline-derived CDR1 and CDR2 are ENHRY and SYGVKD. The CDR3 region has the DNA TGTGCCATCACCTCTAGCGGGAGGGCCTTCTACGAGCAGTACTTC. Its protein product is CAITSSGRAFYEQYF.

This chain uses TRBV7-3 with TRBJ2-1; no reliable D call. This CDR3 has 12 amino acids. V gave up 4 bases and J gave up 8 bases, with 9 bases separating them. Germline CDR1 SGHTA, CDR2 FQGTGA. The CDR3 coding sequence is TGTGCCAGCAGCTCCAGTCGGGATGAGCAGTTCTTC. This translates into CASSSSRDEQFF.

This clone was observed a single time. The chain joins TRBV7-2 to TRBJ2-1; 12 bases align to TRBD2. J was trimmed by 6 bases and V by 5 bases; bases with no gene match: 8. This CDR3 has 16 amino acids. The germline V gene has CDR1 SGHTA and CDR2 FQGNSA. The CDR3 loop reads CASSPRLAGVANEQFF. In DNA, the CDR3 is TGTGCCAGCAGCCCCCGACTAGCGGGAGTCGCCAATGAGCAGTTCTTC.

CDR3 nucleotides: TGTGCCAGCAGCCCAAGAGAAGGACAGACGGAAGCTTTCTTT. Its protein product is CASSPREGQTEAFF. V and J are TRBV7-8 and TRBJ1-1, with D maybe TRBD1 (6 bases). The CDR3 contains 14 residues. V shed 5 bases and J shed 8 bases, with 18 bases lying between them. CDR1 is SGHVS, CDR2 FQNEAQ, per germline.

The rearrangement uses TRBV7-6 and TRBJ2-2, with TRBD1 identical over 7 bases. Unmatched junction bases numbered 8, after V lost 5 bases and J lost 5 bases. Germline-derived CDR1 and CDR2 are SGHVS and FNYEAQ. This CDR3 region has 15 residues. CDR3 DNA: TGTGCCAGCAGCCGTCCCCCAGGGGGAACCGGGGAGCTGTTTTTT. Its translation: CASSRPPGGTGELFF.

The rearrangement links TRBV19 to TRBJ2-7, with 7 bases fitting TRBD2. CDR1 is LNHDA and CDR2 is SQIVND in the germline V gene (reference sequence). The length of the CDR3 is 16 residues. Trimming cost V 1 base and J 6 bases; bases outside gene matches: 12. The CDR3 DNA reads TGTGCCAGTAGTATAGCCATGCCAGCTACGGGGGGCGAGCAGTACTTC. Its protein is CASSIAMPATGGEQYF.

V gene TRBV5-4 combines with J gene TRBJ2-5, with 10 bases that match TRBD1. In germline, CDR1 is SGHNT, CDR2 YYREEE (reference sequence). This CDR3 region has 15 residues. V shed 5 bases and J 5 bases; nucleotides not matched to a gene: 9. Here the CDR3 reads CASSSRDRGDETQYF. In nucleotides, the CDR3 is TGTGCCAGCAGTTCCCGGGACAGGGGAGATGAGACCCAGTACTTC. The variable domain in full, completed from reference TRBV5-4 and TRBJ2-5, reads ETGVTQSPTHLIKTRGQQVTLRCSSQSGHNTVSWYQQALGQGPQFIFQYYREEENGRGNFPPRFSGLQFPNYSSELNVNALELDDSALYLCASSSRDRGDETQYFGPGTRLLVL.

V and J are TRBV5-4 and TRBJ1-2; D is possibly TRBD1 (5 bases). Trimming removed 3 bases at V and 4 bases at J, with 13 bases between. From germline, CDR1 is SGHNT and CDR2 YYREEE (reference sequence). The CDR3 contains 14 residues. The CDR3 nucleotides read TGTGCCAGCAGCTGGGGCGGGGACCCCTATGGCTACACCTTC. Its protein is CASSWGGDPYGYTF.

This sequence joins TRBV6-2 or TRBV6-3 and TRBJ2-2; TRBD2 aligns across 8 bases. The germline CDR1 and CDR2 sequences are MNHEY and SVGEGT. V shed 6 bases and J 2 bases; nucleotides not matched to a gene: 5. The CDR3 is made up of 15 amino acids. In DNA form, the CDR3 reads TGTGCCAGCAGCCAACTAGCGGCTAACACCGGGGAGCTGTTTTTT. It is translated as CASSQLAANTGELFF.

This chain joins TRBV30 and TRBJ2-3, with 8 bases aligning to TRBD2. The CDR3 spans 15 residues. Germline-derived CDR1 and CDR2 are GTSNPN and SVGIG (reference sequence). V was clipped by 0 bases and J by 3 bases; unmatched bases: 5. The CDR3 spells CAWSVSGGATDTQYF. The CDR3 region has the DNA TGTGCCTGGAGTGTCTCCGGGGGGGCAACAGATACGCAGTATTTT.

This clone was observed a handful of times. The chain joins TRBV5-5 to TRBJ2-7; a weak D match, TRBD1 (5 bases). CDR1 is SGHKS and CDR2 is YYEKEE in the germline V gene (reference sequence). V was cut by 0 bases and J by 4 bases, with 8 bases left in between. The CDR3 has 13 amino acids. The CDR3 loop is CASSLGSGYEQYF. The CDR3, as DNA: TGTGCCAGCAGCTTGGGATCAGGGTACGAGCAGTACTTC.

This rearrangement joins TRBV6-4 to TRBJ2-3; unclear D gene. Trimming shortened V by 4 bases and J by 2 bases, and 7 bases separated the two germline ends. CDR3 length: 13 amino acids. Germline values: CDR1 MRHNA, CDR2 SNTAGT. CDR3 residues: CASSVSFTDTQYF. CDR3 sequence (DNA): TGTGCCAGCAGTGTTTCATTCACAGATACGCAGTATTTT.